The clone carrying this T cell receptor (beta chain) was observed at least ten times. The conserved closing phenylalanine or tryptophan is absent in this CDR3, likely reflecting a read error. It is unclear where the CDR3 begins or ends on the DNA, so no DNA is shown, and the CDR3 is as TCRdb lists it. CDR1 is KGHSH, CDR2 LQKENI, per germline. The CDR3 has 11 residues if both end residues are counted. These data originate in a study of regulatory T cells in long-lasting Graves disease. Construction of the TCR beta libraries employed iRepertoire HTBI primers in conjunction with Arm-PCR of CDR3 regions. TCRdb re-called the multiplex PCR reads through MiXCR, storing one row per CDR3 protein. In the table there are under 450,000 distinct CDR3 sequences, about a sixth of which are singletons. Time point indicated: newly diagnosed GD, antithyroid drugs for less than 3 months. The TCR library used RNA extracted from PBMCs.

Another study also made use of these data, one on T cells in Graves' hyperthyroidism and ophthalmopathy.

The chain has TRBV18 and TRBJ2-7; TRBD1 is the table's D call, not checked against the DNA. This TCR was sampled from a young woman with Graves disease. The source material was peripheral blood mononuclear cells (PBMCs), sampled at new diagnosis, from a patient treated with antithyroid drugs. The CDR3 protein is CASSHSGDRAI.